These 10 T cell receptor beta chains share one sample of origin, sequenced in a study of multiple sclerosis patients with progressive multifocal leukoencephalopathy. This table comes from immunoSEQ multiplex PCR, and its TCRdb copy is limited to in-frame clones, with some not included. The data show 25,000 or so clones, with more than 85% seen just once and 2% to 2.5% held by the top ten. Time point indicated: roughly 12 months of natalizumab therapy. The material sequenced was PBMCs, taken from a patient treated with natalizumab. These receptors all stem from a young man with multiple sclerosis.

The count of this clone is one. V and J are TRBV5-1 and TRBJ2-1; the match to TRBD2 covers 10 bases. This CDR3 region has 16 residues. The junction had 11 bases not matched to a gene; V was cut back by 4 bases and J by 7 bases. Looked up from germline, CDR1 is SGHRS and CDR2 is YFSETQ. The CDR3 DNA is TGCGCCAGCAGCCCCCGGCTAGCGGGAGCCTCTAATGAGCAGTTCTTC. Its translation: CASSPRLAGASNEQFF.

The chain links TRBV10-3 to TRBJ2-1, with a tentative D call TRBD2 (6 bases). From germline, CDR1 is ENHRY and CDR2 SYGVKD. CDR3 length: 16 amino acids. V was pared by 2 bases and J by 3 bases, with 14 bases between. The CDR3 reads CAISERDSVNYNEQFF. For the CDR3, the DNA is TGTGCCATCAGTGAGAGGGACTCCGTAAACTACAATGAGCAGTTCTTC.

The CDR3 nucleotides read TGTGCCATCAGTGATAGAAGGGGCATTGAGTCCTACGAGCAGTACTTC. Residues: CAISDRRGIESYEQYF. The chain recombines TRBV10-3 with TRBJ2-7; weak D call: TRBD1 (5 bases). V dropped 3 bases and J dropped 1 base, with 16 bases sitting between them. This CDR3 is built from 16 residues. The germline V gene has CDR1 ENHRY and CDR2 SYGVKD.

The V gene is TRBV4-1, the J gene TRBJ2-7; D is undetermined. The germline V and J ends were trimmed by 0 bases and 3 bases, with 12 bases remaining between them. The length of the CDR3 is 15 residues. The V gene's germline CDR1 is MGHRA and CDR2 YSYEKL. CDR3 residues: CASSQDAPAIYEQYF. CDR3 sequence (DNA): TGCGCCAGCAGCCAAGATGCCCCGGCCATCTACGAGCAGTACTTC.

This sequence joins TRBV7-9 and TRBJ1-4; D is ambiguous. The ends were cut back, 5 bases at V and 2 bases at J, with 12 bases in the middle. CDR3 length: 15 residues. Germline CDR1 and CDR2: SEHNR and FQNEAQ (reference sequence). CDR3 sequence: CASSPGRLTNEKLFF. CDR3 sequence (DNA): TGTGCCAGCAGCCCAGGCAGGCTCACTAATGAAAAACTGTTTTTT.

The rearrangement joins TRBV27 to TRBJ2-2; no clear D. The CDR3 has 16 residues. V was clipped by 5 bases and J by 0 bases, with 13 bases between them. Germline CDR1 reads MNHEY; CDR2 reads SMNVEV (reference sequence). As DNA, the CDR3 is TGTGCCAGCAGTCCCCTCCGGACCGCGAACACCGGGGAGCTGTTTTTT. It translates to CASSPLRTANTGELFF.

The chain links TRBV11-2 to TRBJ2-2; 7 bases fit TRBD1. V shed 5 bases, J shed 6 bases, and the junction held 6 bases outside the gene matches. The CDR3 covers 14 residues. Germline CDR1 and CDR2: SGHAT and FQNNGV. Written as DNA, the CDR3 is TGTGCCAGCAGCCTCGACAGGGACGCCGGGGAGCTGTTTTTT. Protein sequence: CASSLDRDAGELFF.

J is TRBJ2-7 and V is TRBV23-1; 7 nucleotides match TRBD1. TRBV23-1 counts as an open reading frame of uncertain function. The V segment lost 0 bases and the J segment 2 bases; nucleotides outside the gene matches: 4. This CDR3 has 15 amino acids. CDR3 region: CASSQSTGWTYEQYF. CDR3 nucleotide sequence: TGCGCCAGCAGTCAATCGACAGGGTGGACCTACGAGCAGTACTTC.

J is TRBJ1-1 and V is TRBV7-2, with TRBD1 matching 8 bases. Germline-derived CDR1 and CDR2 are SGHTA and FQGNSA. The CDR3 runs 14 residues. The junction had 6 bases not matched to a gene; V was cut back by 4 bases and J by 5 bases. In DNA form, the CDR3 reads TGTGCCAGCAGCTCGCGACAGGGGCCAACTGAAGCTTTCTTT. It is translated as CASSSRQGPTEAFF.

This clone was seen a handful of times. This chain connects TRBV7-3 to TRBJ1-2; a weak D match, TRBD1 (5 bases). This CDR3 has 14 amino acids. The germline gives CDR1 SGHTA, CDR2 FQGTGA. Trimming removed 5 bases at V and 9 bases at J, with 19 bases between. The CDR3 loop reads CASSPYPGGGRYTF. The DNA of the CDR3 is TGTGCCAGCAGCCCTTATCCCGGGGGAGGACGCTACACCTTC.